The rows below give T cell receptor beta chains drawn from one sample of a study of blood T cell repertoires in COVID-19. TCRdb keeps only in-frame clones here, not all; method: immunoSEQ multiplex PCR. In the table there are 270,000 or so clones, around 86% of which are singletons. Sequenced input: peripheral blood. All receptors come from a human donor in a cohort sampled during active COVID-19. CDR3s include the opening cysteine and the closing phenylalanine or tryptophan. The D gene is left open where the match is weak. Not every row has a clone size; where given, it reads once, few, many or a size class.

v_call	j_call	clone_size	d_call	cdr3_aa	cdr3_nt
TRBV5-1	TRBJ1-2	-	-	CASSLGATYGYTF	TGCGCCAGCAGCTTGGGCGCAACTTATGGCTACACCTTC
TRBV30	TRBJ1-2	-	-	CAWSLDSNYGYTF	TGTGCCTGGAGTCTAGACAGTAACTATGGCTACACCTTC
TRBV19	TRBJ1-5	-	-	CASSLGVNQPQHF	TGTGCCAGTAGTCTCGGGGTCAATCAGCCCCAGCATTTT
TRBV7-3	TRBJ2-7	few	-	CASSTQTNSYEQYF	TGTGCCAGCAGCACCCAGACAAACTCCTACGAGCAGTACTTC
TRBV24-1	TRBJ2-3	-	TRBD2	CATSDRTSGHTDTQYF	TGTGCCACCAGTGATAGGACTAGCGGGCATACAGATACGCAGTATTTT
TRBV5-1	TRBJ2-3	-	TRBD2	CASSQALAGGLDTQYF	TGCGCCAGCAGCCAAGCCTTAGCGGGAGGTTTAGATACGCAGTATTTT
TRBV2	TRBJ2-1	-	-	CASARRPNEQFF	TGTGCCAGCGCGAGGCGGCCCAATGAGCAGTTCTTC
TRBV20-1	TRBJ1-1	few	-	CSARGAGEAFF	TGCAGTGCTAGAGGGGCAGGGGAAGCTTTCTTT
TRBV19	TRBJ2-2	-	-	CASTNRVVGWTNTGELFF	TGTGCCAGTACGAACAGGGTTGTTGGGTGGACGAACACCGGGGAGCTGTTTTTT
TRBV27	TRBJ2-7	-	TRBD1	CASSSLDRDREYF	TGTGCCAGCAGTTCTCTCGACCGGGACAGGGAGTACTTC